The sequence of this T cell receptor (beta chain) was determined in a study of blood T cell repertoires in COVID-19. Sequencing used immunoSEQ multiplex PCR; TCRdb keeps in-frame clones, though not all of them. The table lists more than 200,000 clones, roughly 85% of them singletons. Germline V gene data show CDR1 as SQVTM and CDR2 as ANQGSEA. The CDR3 totals 13 residues. Trimming cost V 5 bases and J 1 base, with 11 bases left between them. The sequence derives from a woman between 65 and 79 years old with active or convalescent COVID-19. The rearrangement uses TRBV29-1 and TRBJ1-1; D uncertain. The specimen was peripheral blood. CDR3 sequence: CSVPQKKNTEAFF. Written as DNA, the CDR3 is TGCAGCGTTCCTCAGAAAAAGAACACTGAAGCTTTCTTT.